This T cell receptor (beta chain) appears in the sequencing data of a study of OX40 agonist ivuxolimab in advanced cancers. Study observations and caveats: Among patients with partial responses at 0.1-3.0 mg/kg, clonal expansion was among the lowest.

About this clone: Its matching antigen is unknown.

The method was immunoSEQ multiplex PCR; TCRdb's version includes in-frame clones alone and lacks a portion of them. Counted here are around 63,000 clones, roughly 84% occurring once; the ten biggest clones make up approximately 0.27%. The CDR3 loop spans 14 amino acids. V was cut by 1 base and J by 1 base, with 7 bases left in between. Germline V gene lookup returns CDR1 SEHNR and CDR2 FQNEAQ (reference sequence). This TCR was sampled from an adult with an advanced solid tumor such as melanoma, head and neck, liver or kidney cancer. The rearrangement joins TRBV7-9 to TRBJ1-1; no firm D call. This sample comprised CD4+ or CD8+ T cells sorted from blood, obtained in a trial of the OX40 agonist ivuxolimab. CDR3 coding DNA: TGTGCCAGCAGCTTAGGTACAGCGAACACTGAAGCTTTCTTT. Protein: CASSLGTANTEAFF.